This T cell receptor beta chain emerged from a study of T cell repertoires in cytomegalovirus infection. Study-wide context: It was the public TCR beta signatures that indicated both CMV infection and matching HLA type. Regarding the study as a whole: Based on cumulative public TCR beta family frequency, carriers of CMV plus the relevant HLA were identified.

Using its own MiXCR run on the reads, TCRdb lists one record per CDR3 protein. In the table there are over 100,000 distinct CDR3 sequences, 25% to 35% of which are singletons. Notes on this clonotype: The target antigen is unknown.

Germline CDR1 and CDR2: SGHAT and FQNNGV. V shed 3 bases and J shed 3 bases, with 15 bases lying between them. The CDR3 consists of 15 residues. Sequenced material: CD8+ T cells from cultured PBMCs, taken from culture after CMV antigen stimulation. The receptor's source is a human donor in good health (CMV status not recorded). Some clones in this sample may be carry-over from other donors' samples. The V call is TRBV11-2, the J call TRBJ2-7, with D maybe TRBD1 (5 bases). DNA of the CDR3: TGTGCCAGCAGCTTTGGGGCAGGGAAATACTACGAGCAGTACTTC. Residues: CASSFGAGKYYEQYF.